This T cell receptor (beta chain) was captured in a study of early T cells in non-severe SARS-CoV-2 infection (dated by TCRdb to the early 2020s). For context, the study as a whole: Bulk RNA from unsorted whole blood was used for TCR sequencing, so alpha and beta chains could not be paired. Study-wide conclusions, independent of this receptor: VDJdb matching was skewed toward anti-spike CD8 responses and likely underestimated virus-specific expansions, missing private and CD4 specificities.

This was a case-control study nested in a cohort of healthcare workers in London, UK, who had nasopharyngeal swab PCR tests and blood samples taken every week. Healthcare workers were recruited during the week of the UK lockdown, between 23 and 31 March 2020, and followed weekly for up to 16 weeks. Libraries were constructed by 5' RACE. These reads were obtained on a NextSeq 500. Unique molecular identifiers were attached to individual cDNA molecules in the TCR library protocol so that sequencing error and PCR bias could be corrected. Both TCR alpha and beta chains were sequenced, and tight co-correlation was observed between alpha and beta sequence abundances in each sample. Per the original workflow: Decombinator V4 was used to annotate the V gene, J gene and CDR3 of the TCR sequences. Expanded TCRs were defined as changing significantly between any two time points under a Poisson model with p below 0.0001. Abundances of TCRs were expressed as counts per million after normalisation to the total number of TCRs sequenced in each sample. TRAV1-2 paired with TRAJ12, TRAJ20 or TRAJ33 defined MAIT TCRs, while TRAV10 paired with TRAJ18 defined iNKT TCRs. VDJdb, accessed 1 November 2021, was searched for CMV, EBV and SARS-CoV-2 annotated TCRs, with TCRs annotated for multiple antigens excluded. TCRdb took the public reads, trimmed them with fastp at Q25, ran MiXCR for clone calling and kept in-frame beta chains. CDR3 protein duplicates are merged, each entry listing the most common genes and DNA. For this entry, the V and J calls and clone size follow TCRdb and not the study's own pipeline. This sample holds roughly 63,000 distinct CDR3 sequences; around 13% were observed only once. About 4.7% of the sample is taken by the ten largest.

Sequences MNHNS (CDR1) and SASEGT (CDR2) are obtained from the germline V gene. V lost 6 bases and J lost 1 base, and the count of bases not matched to a germline gene is 11. Taken from cysteine to phenylalanine, the CDR3 has 16 residues. Only the CDR3 portion is preserved as DNA: 48 bases, with reading frame beginning at the first base. This clonotype came up many times. It lacks a known antigen. No per-base quality is available; no much larger clone lies one base away. Sequenced: whole blood. This clonotype was sampled from an adult who was a healthcare worker with PCR-confirmed SARS-CoV-2 infection or an uninfected control (not recorded which). The chain couples TRBV6-1 to TRBJ1-2, with TRBD1 matching 7 junction bases. The CDR3 is CASRPHQGGSNYGYTF. The base sequence is TGTGCCAGCAGGCCCCATCAGGGGGGTAGTAACTATGGCTACACCTTC.